This section outlines one TCR beta chain sequence together with its context. The target antigen is unknown. V lost 0 bases and J lost 1, with 10 bases in between. The CDR3 is 16 amino acids. Germline V gene lookup returns CDR1 MNHEY and CDR2 SVGAGI. This entry is derived from a study of cytomegalovirus exposure and HLA in healthy donors. Findings of the study overall: The tendency of first-cohort TCR clusters to co-occur in the approximately 110 validation repertoires was the finding of a later analysis.

The method was immunoSEQ multiplex PCR; TCRdb's version includes in-frame clones alone and lacks a portion of them. The table has around 71,000 clones, about 94% seen once. The chain recombines TRBV6-5 with TRBJ2-1; no definite D call. Sequencing input: PBMCs. The receptor was isolated from a man between 18 and 35 years old in good health and CMV-seropositive. The CDR3 loop is CASSYSTVLSYNEQFF. CDR3 nucleotides: TGTGCCAGCAGTTACTCGACCGTACTATCCTACAATGAGCAGTTCTTC.